Following are 21 T cell receptor beta chains from one sample sequenced in a study of cytomegalovirus exposure and HLA in healthy donors. The PCR employed 60 Vbeta primers together with 13 Jbeta primers. Data came from immunoSEQ multiplex PCR; TCRdb stores just in-frame clones and leaves some out. The sample has 150,000 or so clones, under 85% seen once. The sequencing input was PBMCs. The receptors shown here come from a woman in her 30s in good health and CMV-seronegative.

The J gene is TRBJ1-5, the V gene TRBV23-1; D gene unclear. TRBV23-1 is known as an ORF, though its function is uncertain. The ends were cut back, 0 bases at V and 2 bases at J, with 17 bases in the middle. The CDR3 consists of 18 residues. CDR3 bases: TGCGCCAGCAGTCAATCGCCGAAGGGAGGGTGGGGCAATCAGCCCCAGCATTTT. Translated, it gives CASSQSPKGGWGNQPQHF.

The chain is built from TRBV7-2 and TRBJ2-7, with D perhaps matching TRBD2 (6 bases). Germline CDR1 SGHTA, CDR2 FQGNSA. The CDR3 extends over 15 amino acids. The V end was cut by 4 bases, the J end by 0 bases, with 13 bases between. The CDR3 spells CASSSDSGLSYEQYF. The CDR3 DNA reads TGTGCCAGCAGCTCCGATAGCGGACTCTCCTACGAGCAGTACTTC.

The chain carries TRBV29-1 and TRBJ1-1; weak D call: TRBD1 (5 bases). The CDR3 sequence is 14 residues long. Trimming left V 2 bases short and J 11 bases short, with 21 bases between. Germline assignment: CDR1 SQVTM and CDR2 ANQGSEA. The CDR3 DNA sequence: TGCAGCGTTGAATGGGGGGAGGACACCACACGGGCTTTCTTT. It translates to CSVEWGEDTTRAFF.

This chain joins TRBV2 and TRBJ2-1; 16 nucleotides match TRBD2. The J segment lost 6 bases and the V segment lost 2 bases, leaving 10 bases of the junction unmatched. This CDR3 is 19 amino acids long. Germline values: CDR1 SNHLY, CDR2 FYNNEI. CDR3 loop: CASSEPHGTSGRVLNEQFF. For the CDR3, the DNA is TGTGCCAGCAGTGAACCCCATGGGACTAGCGGGAGGGTCCTCAATGAGCAGTTCTTC.

The CDR3 loop reads CASSPEREGLNEQFF. The CDR3 DNA follows: TGTGCCAGCTCACCTGAGCGGGAGGGCTTGAATGAGCAGTTCTTC. The rearrangement links TRBV18 to TRBJ2-1; 10 bases fit TRBD2. Trimming at V came to 3 bases and at J to 7 bases, leaving 6 bases not matched to a gene. The germline CDR1 and CDR2 sequences are KGHSH and LQKENI. This CDR3 comprises 15 residues.

The chain is built from TRBV27 and TRBJ2-7; D perhaps matches TRBD1 (5 bases). CDR1 and CDR2 from the germline V gene are MNHEY and SMNVEV (reference sequence). The CDR3 contains 11 residues. Trimming stripped 6 bases from V and 7 bases from J, with 10 bases between. CDR3: CASSPRTEQYF. As DNA, the CDR3 is TGTGCCAGCAGCCCTCGGACAGAGCAGTACTTC.

The chain joins TRBV19 to TRBJ2-7; 7 bases are shared with TRBD2. V lost 1 base to trimming and J lost 6 bases; unmatched junction nucleotides: 9. Per the germline V gene, CDR1 is LNHDA and CDR2 is SQIVND (reference sequence). This CDR3 has 15 amino acids. The CDR3, as DNA: TGTGCCAGTAGTATAGGAGGGAGGGGTAGCCGCGAGCAGTACTTC. This sequence encodes CASSIGGRGSREQYF.

In DNA form, the CDR3 reads TGTGCCTGGAGTGTCGGGACAGCGAACACTGAAGCTTTCTTT. Protein product: CAWSVGTANTEAFF. The chain recombines TRBV30 with TRBJ1-1; 7 nucleotides agree with TRBD1. Looked up from germline, CDR1 is GTSNPN and CDR2 is SVGIG (reference sequence). The junction had 2 bases not matched to a gene; V was cut back by 0 bases and J by 1 base. The CDR3 contains 14 residues.

The chain employs TRBV11-2 and TRBJ2-5, with a possible D match to TRBD2 (6 bases). The CDR3 consists of 14 residues. V lost 1 base, J lost 3 bases, and 9 bases lay in between. Per the germline V gene, CDR1 is SGHAT and CDR2 is FQNNGV. The CDR3: CASSLVGGEETQYF. CDR3 nucleotides: TGTGCCAGCAGCTTAGTCGGAGGGGAAGAGACCCAGTACTTC.

This clone came up a few times. The gene calls are TRBV2 and TRBJ2-5; 8 positions match TRBD1. Germline V lookup: CDR1 SNHLY, CDR2 FYNNEI. CDR3 size: 14 residues. V lost 4 bases and J lost 6; bases outside the gene matches: 7. In nucleotides, the CDR3 is TGTGCCAGCAGTGTCCATGACAGGGGAAAGACCCAGTACTTC. Translated: CASSVHDRGKTQYF.

DNA of the CDR3: TGCGCCAGCAGCCTCGGGACTAGCGGACCCTACAATGAGCAGTTCTTC. It translates to CASSLGTSGPYNEQFF. The chain uses TRBV4-1 and TRBJ2-1, with 11 bases matching TRBD2. V gave up 4 bases and J gave up 2 bases; unmatched junction bases: 4. The CDR3 length is 16 residues. Looked up from germline, CDR1 is MGHRA and CDR2 is YSYEKL.

The V gene is TRBV4-3, the J gene TRBJ2-1, with D maybe TRBD2 (6 bases). CDR1 is LGHNA and CDR2 is YSLEER in the germline V gene. The length of the CDR3 is 15 residues. V was clipped by 0 bases and J by 8 bases, with 14 bases between them. CDR3 protein: CASSQEFGGADEQFF. In DNA form, the CDR3 reads TGCGCCAGCAGCCAAGAGTTCGGAGGGGCGGATGAGCAGTTCTTC.

The rearrangement joins TRBV7-9 to TRBJ2-2; D gene uncertain. CDR1 is SEHNR, CDR2 FQNEAQ, per germline (reference sequence). Deletions cut 1 base from V and 4 bases from J, with 7 bases between. The CDR3 runs to 14 residues. The CDR3 coding sequence is TGTGCCAGCAGCTTAGTCCGGAGCACCGGGGAGCTGTTTTTT. This codes for CASSLVRSTGELFF.

This clone was recorded a few times. V gene TRBV23-1 combines with J gene TRBJ2-7; 8 nucleotides agree with TRBD1. TRBV23-1 is given ORF status, its function remaining uncertain. This CDR3 has 16 amino acids. With V trimmed by 6 bases and J by 7 bases, 17 bases remained unmatched. In nucleotides, the CDR3 is TGCGCCAGCAGCCCACCAGCCAGGACAGGGAGAATGGAGCAGTACTTC. It yields the protein CASSPPARTGRMEQYF.

This clone was seen only once. The CDR3 reads CASSLVQAPGELFF. CDR3 DNA sequence: TGTGCCAGCAGCTTGGTGCAGGCCCCCGGGGAGCTGTTTTTT. The rearrangement uses TRBV5-6 and TRBJ2-2; D not resolved. Per germline, CDR1 SGHDT and CDR2 YYEEEE. The CDR3 extends over 14 amino acids. V was cut by 0 bases and J by 6 bases, with 9 bases left in between.

The V call is TRBV12-5, the J call TRBJ2-1; 14 positions match TRBD2. The CDR3 has 16 amino acids. Germline-derived CDR1 and CDR2 are LGHNT and FRNRAP. The V gene end was trimmed by 7 bases and the J gene end by 7 bases; junction bases not matched to a gene: 9. The CDR3 reads CASALGLAGVRNEQFF. In nucleotides, the CDR3 is TGTGCTAGTGCCTTGGGACTAGCGGGAGTCAGAAATGAGCAGTTCTTC.

About this clone itself: As the CDR3 is not closed by the conserved phenylalanine or tryptophan, this likely results from a read error. The limits of the CDR3 on the DNA are not certain, so only TCRdb's listed CDR3 is given. The CDR3 is CARSPRRGSL. J is TRBJ2-7 and V is TRBV7-5; TRBD1 reflects the table's D call only, with no check against the DNA. TRBV7-5 is annotated as a pseudogene. 10 amino acids form the CDR3, both terminal residues included.

J is TRBJ2-3 and V is TRBV11-3, with TRBD2 as a possible D gene (6 bases). With 3 bases removed from V and 3 bases from J, the gap between germline ends came to 7 bases. Per germline, CDR1 SGHNT and CDR2 YENEEA. CDR3 length: 13 amino acids. The CDR3 DNA sequence: TGTGCCAGCAGCTTCGGGGGAACAGATACGCAGTATTTT. As protein: CASSFGGTDTQYF.

V is TRBV10-3 and J is TRBJ2-2; 10 nucleotides agree with TRBD2. Trimming at V came to 4 bases and at J to 5 bases, leaving 10 bases not matched to a gene. This CDR3 has 17 amino acids. Germline loops: CDR1 ENHRY, CDR2 SYGVKD. CDR3 region: CAISGETSGAETGELFF. DNA of the CDR3: TGTGCCATCAGTGGGGAAACTAGCGGGGCAGAGACCGGGGAGCTGTTTTTT.

The chain recombines TRBV27 with TRBJ2-3, with TRBD1 matching 8 bases. Trimming cost V 2 bases and J 6 bases; bases outside gene matches: 4. This CDR3 has 14 amino acids. CDR1 and CDR2 (germline): MNHEY, SMNVEV (reference sequence). CDR3: CASSLGTGMDTQYF. For the CDR3, the DNA is TGTGCCAGCAGTTTAGGGACAGGCATGGATACGCAGTATTTT.

The chain carries TRBV28 and TRBJ2-5; D is ambiguous. Deletions cut 6 bases from V and 5 bases from J, with 13 bases between. The CDR3 has 13 residues. CDR1 is MDHEN, CDR2 SYDVKM, per germline. The CDR3 here is CASRTTTGETQYF. CDR3 bases: TGTGCCAGCAGAACTACCACCGGGGAGACCCAGTACTTC.